A single sample gave rise to the 14 T cell receptor beta chains below, sequenced in a study of molecular identifiers for immune sequencing clone quantification. One entry per CDR3 protein, called by TCRdb with MiXCR from the PCR reads. The sample has 40,000 or so distinct CDR3 sequences, roughly 19% seen once; the top ten hold under 1.3%. Sequencing used naive CD8+ T cells from blood, with Jurkat cell RNA spiked in. Subset described: FACS-sorted CD8+CD4-CCR7+CD45RA+ naive T cells. These receptor sequences come from a human donor in good health. Some libraries in this study had Jurkat cell RNA spiked in.

This clonotype was seen ten or more times. This chain uses TRBV11-2 with TRBJ2-5; 11 nucleotides match TRBD2. After removal of 7 bases from V and 0 bases from J, the junction contained 1 base not matched to a gene. The germline CDR1 and CDR2 sequences are SGHAT and FQNNGV. There are 14 residues in the CDR3. CDR3 DNA sequence: TGTGCCAGCAAGACTAGCGGGAACCAAGAGACCCAGTACTTC. It yields the protein CASKTSGNQETQYF.

Regarding this clonotype: This could be a read error, since a much larger clone is one nucleotide away. The V call is TRBV5-3, the J call TRBJ2-1, with 7 bases lining up with TRBD2. TRBV5-3 is recorded as an ORF, its role being uncertain. CDR3 length: 14 residues. V was clipped by 8 bases and J by 7 bases; unmatched bases: 12. This CDR3 reads CASRISGGKNEQFF. The CDR3 bases are TGTGCCAGCAGAATATCGGGGGGTAAGAATGAGCAGTTCTTC.

This clonotype was counted many times. The chain couples TRBV20-1 to TRBJ1-4; D unresolved. This CDR3 comprises 17 residues. Per the germline V gene, CDR1 is DFQATT and CDR2 is SNEGSKA (reference sequence). Trimming removed 0 bases at V and 0 bases at J, with 14 bases between. The chain's CDR3 is CSARDRWTATTNEKLFF. As DNA, the CDR3 is TGCAGTGCTAGAGATCGGTGGACCGCCACAACTAATGAAAAACTGTTTTTT.

This clonotype was detected many times. This chain links TRBV30 with TRBJ2-5; 12 nucleotides line up with TRBD2. The germline V gene encodes CDR1 GTSNPN and CDR2 SVGIG (reference sequence). The V and J ends lost 2 bases and 4 bases, in that order; junction bases with no gene match: 8. The CDR3 consists of 16 residues. The CDR3 sequence is CAWSPETSGGGETQYF. In nucleotides, the CDR3 is TGTGCCTGGAGTCCAGAGACTAGCGGGGGAGGAGAGACCCAGTACTTC.

This clonotype has at least ten counts. The chain links TRBV6-2 or TRBV6-3 to TRBJ2-7; D is unclear. With 5 bases removed from V and 4 bases from J, the gap between germline ends came to 9 bases. This CDR3 is 12 amino acids long. Germline CDR1 reads MNHEY; CDR2 reads SVGEGT. CDR3 loop: CASSGSGYEQYF. CDR3 nucleotides: TGTGCCAGCAGTGGTAGTGGGTACGAGCAGTACTTC.

There are many counts of this clonotype. This sequence joins TRBV6-6 and TRBJ2-7, with 7 bases aligning to TRBD1. The V and J ends lost 2 bases and 3 bases, in that order; junction bases with no gene match: 16. CDR1 MNHNY and CDR2 SVGAGI come from the germline V gene (reference sequence). CDR3 length: 18 residues. The chain's CDR3 is CASSYRRHTGETNYEQYF. The CDR3 coding sequence is TGTGCCAGCAGTTACCGCAGACATACAGGGGAGACGAACTACGAGCAGTACTTC.

This clonotype was counted many times. The junction differs from germline at one of its ends, possibly a read error. V gene TRBV20-1 combines with J gene TRBJ2-4; a weak D match, TRBD1 (6 bases). This CDR3 is built from 12 residues. The germline V gene has CDR1 DFQATT and CDR2 SNEGSKA (reference sequence). The CDR3 nucleotides are TGCAGTGCTTCCAGAAACAGGGTGTTTCCGGACTTC. It translates to CSASRNRVFPDF.

There are many counts of this clonotype. The J gene is TRBJ1-5, the V gene TRBV28, with 8 bases identical to TRBD1. There are 14 residues in the CDR3. Germline V gene data show CDR1 as MDHEN and CDR2 as SYDVKM. V shed 3 bases and J 6 bases; nucleotides not matched to a gene: 4. CDR3 sequence (DNA): TGTGCCAGCAGTTTTGGCACAGGGGGTCAGCCCCAGCATTTT. Its translation is CASSFGTGGQPQHF.

This clonotype was detected many times. The chain has TRBV14 and TRBJ1-1, with 7 positions matching TRBD1. The germline V gene has CDR1 SGHDN and CDR2 FVKESK. Trimming removed 8 bases from V and 3 bases from J; junction bases left unmatched: 6. The CDR3 sequence is 13 residues long. The CDR3 loop reads CASVRQGYTEAFF. The CDR3 nucleotides are TGTGCCAGCGTCCGACAGGGCTACACTGAAGCTTTCTTT.

Turning to this clonotype: A much larger clone sits a single nucleotide away, making a read error possible. The CDR3 reads CAGSIHPGLRQETQYF. CDR3 coding DNA: TGTGCCGGTAGTATTCACCCGGGACTTCGACAAGAGACCCAGTACTTC. This rearrangement joins TRBV19 to TRBJ2-5; a weak D match, TRBD2 (6 bases). CDR1 is LNHDA and CDR2 is SQIVND in the germline V gene (reference sequence). The CDR3 is 16 amino acids.

In the case of this clonotype: With a much larger clone just one base away, this may be a read error. A read error is likely, as this CDR3 ends without the conserved phenylalanine or tryptophan. The chain joins TRBV19 to TRBJ1-2, with D hard to call. Germline CDR1 is LNHDA and CDR2 is SQIVND (reference sequence). The CDR3 extends over 14 amino acids. The V end was cut by 3 bases, the J end by 2 bases, with 10 bases between. The CDR3 reads CASSIPRSNYGYTS. The CDR3 DNA reads as TGTGCCAGTAGTATCCCACGCTCCAACTATGGCTACACCTCC.

At least ten counts were recorded for this clonotype. The chain joins TRBV12-3 or TRBV12-4 to TRBJ2-1; 8 bases map to TRBD2. The CDR3 spans 14 residues. With 7 bases clipped from V and 9 bases from J, the junction kept 11 bases outside the gene matches. This CDR3 is CASIGGEPRGEQFF. The CDR3 DNA is TGTGCCAGCATCGGGGGGGAACCGAGGGGTGAGCAGTTCTTC.

This clonotype was recorded at least ten times. The chain couples TRBV3-2 to TRBJ2-4; the D call in the table, TRBD1, was not verified against the DNA. TRBV3-2 is shown as a pseudogene. This CDR3 contains 13 residues. The CDR3 nucleotides read TGTGCCAGCAGCTCTCCCGGAAAAAACATTCAGTACTTC. It translates to CASSSPGKNIQYF.

This clonotype occurred many times. The chain uses TRBV5-6 and TRBJ1-1, with D tentatively TRBD1 (5 bases). Germline V gives CDR1 SGHDT, CDR2 YYEEEE. V lost 0 bases and J lost 5, with 11 bases in between. The CDR3 length is 14 residues. The CDR3 spells CASSLGRGRTEAFF. The CDR3 region has the DNA TGTGCCAGCAGCTTGGGGAGGGGAAGAACTGAAGCTTTCTTT.